This record covers a single T cell receptor beta chain. What it binds is not known. The Oncomine TCR Beta short-read assay sequenced DNA from cultured CD4+ T cells. TCRdb reprocessed the PCR reads via MiXCR and lists one record per CDR3 protein. Among around 19,000 distinct CDR3 sequences listed, 25% to 30% were seen once. These data come from a study of vaccination and CD4 T cells after COVID-19. The treatment here: approximately 10-day PBMC culture with coronavirus spike peptide pools or control peptides (ViraFEST assay). Germline lookup yields CDR1 LNHDA and CDR2 SQIVND (reference sequence). This CDR3 spans 15 amino acids. V shed 3 bases and J 4 bases; nucleotides not matched to a gene: 5.

The TCR comes from a human donor with COVID-19. Sequencing input: cultured CD4+ T cells from blood. V usage is TRBV19 and J usage is TRBJ1-2; 10 bases match TRBD1. The CDR3 reads CASSIGTGEVYGYTF. CDR3 sequence (DNA): TGTGCCAGTAGTATCGGGACAGGGGAGGTCTATGGCTACACCTTC.